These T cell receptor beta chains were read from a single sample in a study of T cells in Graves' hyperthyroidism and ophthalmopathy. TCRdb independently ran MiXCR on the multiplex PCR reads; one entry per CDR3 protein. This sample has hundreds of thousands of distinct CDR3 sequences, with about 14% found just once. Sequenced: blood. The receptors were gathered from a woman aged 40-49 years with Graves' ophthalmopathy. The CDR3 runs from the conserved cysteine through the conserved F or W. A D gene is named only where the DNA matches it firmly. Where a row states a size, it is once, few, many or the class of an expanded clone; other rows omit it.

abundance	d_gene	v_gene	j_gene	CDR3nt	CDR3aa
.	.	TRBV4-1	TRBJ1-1	TGCGCCAGCAGCCAAGACAGGAGGAGGGTGGGGAATGAAGCTTTCTTT	CASSQDRRRVGNEAFF
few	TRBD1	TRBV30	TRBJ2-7	TGTGCCTGGAGTGACCGGACAGGGGTAACCTTCCCTCTACGAGAGCAGTACTTC	CAWSDRTGVTFPLREQYF
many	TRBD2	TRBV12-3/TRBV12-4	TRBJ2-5	TGTGCCAGCAGTGCCCTACAACTAGCGGGAGGGCCGGGGACCCAGTACTTC	CASSALQLAGGPGTQYF
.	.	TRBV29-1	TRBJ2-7	TGCAGCGCGTTCTTGCTGGGAGGGGGATACTCCTACGAGCAGTACTTC	CSAFLLGGGYSYEQYF
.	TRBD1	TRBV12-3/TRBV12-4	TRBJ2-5	TGTGCCAGCAGTTCCTCGACAGGGGGCGGTGGAGAGACCCAGTACTTC	CASSSSTGGGGETQYF
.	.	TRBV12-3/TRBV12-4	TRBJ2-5	TGTGCCAGCAGTTTAATCCCGCAGGGCGGGGCGCAAGAGACCCAGTACTTC	CASSLIPQGGAQETQYF
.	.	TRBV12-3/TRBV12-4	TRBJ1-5	TGTGCCAGCGGCTCTTGGGAGCCCCAGCATTTT	CASGSWEPQHF
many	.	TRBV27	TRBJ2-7	TGTGCCAGCAGTCCGTCGAGTCAGGGGAAGGGCGAGCAGTACTTC	CASSPSSQGKGEQYF
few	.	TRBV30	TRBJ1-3	TGTGCCCGAGACGGAACAGGCCTCTCTGGAAACACCATATATTTT	CARDGTGLSGNTIYF
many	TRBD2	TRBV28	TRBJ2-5	TGTGTCAGCAGTCCCACTTTCGGGACTAGCGGACTACAAGAGACCCAGTACTTC	CVSSPTFGTSGLQETQYF
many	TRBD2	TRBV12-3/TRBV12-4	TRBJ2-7	TGTGCCAGCAGTTTAGGCGCTAGCGGTCCCTACGAGCAGTACTTC	CASSLGASGPYEQYF